Following are 19 T cell receptor beta chains from one sample sequenced in a study of blood T cell repertoires in COVID-19. Libraries were prepared by immunoSEQ multiplex PCR; TCRdb keeps only in-frame clonotypes and omits some of them. The table lists around 360,000 clones, more than 85% of them singletons. Sequenced material: PBMCs or T cells enriched from blood (not recorded which). The origin of the receptors is a woman aged 30 to 39 who had recovered from COVID-19.

The chain links TRBV5-4 to TRBJ1-2; D is uncertain. The germline V gene encodes CDR1 SGHNT and CDR2 YYREEE (reference sequence). CDR3 length equals 12 residues. Trimming cost V 9 bases and J 0 bases, with 9 bases left between them. The CDR3 region is CATQSTNYGYTF. The CDR3 DNA reads TGTGCCACCCAGTCAACTAACTATGGCTACACCTTC.

The gene calls are TRBV5-5 and TRBJ1-5; D call uncertain. The CDR3 has 13 amino acids. V was pared by 5 bases and J by 4 bases, with 10 bases between. CDR1 is SGHKS and CDR2 is YYEKEE in the germline V gene (reference sequence). In nucleotides, the CDR3 is TGTGCCAGCAGGTCAGATTTAAATCAGCCCCAGCATTTT. Its translation: CASRSDLNQPQHF.

In DNA form, the CDR3 reads TGTGCCAGCAGCGCCCCAGGGGGCAACTACAATGAGCAGTTCTTC. Encoded protein: CASSAPGGNYNEQFF. The rearrangement links TRBV7-9 to TRBJ2-1; TRBD1 matches at 8 bases. CDR1 is SEHNR and CDR2 is FQNEAQ in the germline V gene (reference sequence). The CDR3 covers 15 residues. V trimming: 5 bases; J trimming: 3 bases; junction bases outside the gene matches: 6.

The V call is TRBV6-5, the J call TRBJ2-7; TRBD2 matches 9 bases. This CDR3 contains 13 residues. After removal of 8 bases from V and 3 bases from J, the junction contained 5 bases not matched to a gene. Per the germline V gene, CDR1 is MNHEY and CDR2 is SVGAGI. CDR3 coding DNA: TGTGCCAGCGGTCTAGCGGGGATCTACGAGCAGTACTTC. Amino acid sequence: CASGLAGIYEQYF.

The CDR3 loop reads CASSPRTGNLSPLHF. CDR3 sequence (DNA): TGTGCCAGCAGCCCCCGGACGGGGAACCTTTCACCCCTCCACTTT. This chain links TRBV7-2 with TRBJ1-6; D not certain. The CDR3 length is 15 residues. Deletions cut 5 bases from V and 9 bases from J, with 17 bases between. Germline values: CDR1 SGHTA, CDR2 FQGNSA.

The chain employs TRBV7-9 and TRBJ1-2, with 9 nucleotides matching TRBD1. With V trimmed by 2 bases and J by 4 bases, 5 bases remained unmatched. The germline CDR1 and CDR2 sequences are SEHNR and FQNEAQ (reference sequence). This CDR3 is 15 amino acids long. CDR3: CASSLLDRGGYGYTF. DNA for the CDR3: TGTGCCAGCAGCTTACTGGACAGGGGTGGCTATGGCTACACCTTC.

The J gene is TRBJ1-1, the V gene TRBV28; a weak D match, TRBD1 (5 bases). Trimming stripped 6 bases from V and 4 bases from J, with 24 bases between. Germline V gene data show CDR1 as MDHEN and CDR2 as SYDVKM. CDR3 length equals 17 residues. The CDR3 is CASRGIRQGGVSTEAFF. The CDR3 DNA follows: TGTGCCAGCAGGGGCATCAGGCAGGGAGGAGTGAGCACTGAAGCTTTCTTT.

J is TRBJ2-7 and V is TRBV6-2 or TRBV6-3; 7 bases line up with TRBD2. This CDR3 has 16 amino acids. Trimming at V came to 4 bases and at J to 12 bases, leaving 21 bases not matched to a gene. The germline CDR1 and CDR2 sequences are MNHEY and SVGEGT. The CDR3 sequence is CASSSPGRRGKTRRYF. The DNA of the CDR3 is TGTGCCAGCAGTTCCCCAGGGAGGCGGGGGAAAACCCGCAGGTACTTC.

The rearrangement links TRBV2 to TRBJ2-3; 9 bases are shared with TRBD2. Germline values: CDR1 SNHLY, CDR2 FYNNEI. J was trimmed by 3 bases and V by 7 bases; bases with no gene match: 8. This CDR3 has 15 amino acids. As DNA, the CDR3 is TGTGCCAGCAAGCCCCGCGGGGGGGCAACAGATACGCAGTATTTT. As protein: CASKPRGGATDTQYF.

V gene TRBV15 combines with J gene TRBJ1-1, with 7 nucleotides matching TRBD1. Germline loops: CDR1 LNHNV, CDR2 YYDKDF (reference sequence). This CDR3 has 14 residues. V trimming: 6 bases; J trimming: 4 bases; junction bases outside the gene matches: 8. Written as DNA, the CDR3 is TGTGCCACCAGGCCCAGGGGGAGCGGCACTGAAGCTTTCTTT. Amino acid sequence: CATRPRGSGTEAFF.

The V call is TRBV7-2, the J call TRBJ2-7; a weak D match, TRBD1 (6 bases). The CDR3 covers 16 residues. Per the germline V gene, CDR1 is SGHTA and CDR2 is FQGNSA. Trimming shortened V by 5 bases and J by 2 bases, and 19 bases separated the two germline ends. CDR3 nucleotides: TGTGCCAGCAGCGGCCGACAGGAAGGAACTACCTACGAGCAGTACTTC. This translates into CASSGRQEGTTYEQYF.

This clone was seen once. The chain is built from TRBV5-8 and TRBJ1-5; tentative D call: TRBD1 (6 bases). The CDR3 loop spans 12 amino acids. Trimming removed 3 bases from V and 5 bases from J, with 6 bases in between. CDR1 SGHTS and CDR2 YDEGEE come from the germline V gene. CDR3 loop: CASSYRDQPQHF. DNA for the CDR3: TGTGCCAGCAGCTACAGGGATCAGCCCCAGCATTTT.

V is TRBV5-1 and J is TRBJ1-2, with D unresolved. V dropped 0 bases and J dropped 5 bases, with 5 bases sitting between them. CDR1 and CDR2 (germline): SGHRS, YFSETQ. This CDR3 contains 12 residues. This CDR3 is CASSLEAYGYTF. CDR3 coding DNA: TGCGCCAGCAGCTTGGAAGCTTATGGCTACACCTTC.

As regards this clone: The junction departs from germline at one end; a sequencing error may be responsible. This chain uses TRBV10-3 with TRBJ1-1; no definite D call. CDR1 and CDR2 (germline): ENHRY, SYGVKD. The CDR3 is 12 amino acids. The CDR3 coding sequence is TGTGCCATCAGTTATCCGGGATCCCAGCTTCTCTTT. Its protein product is CAISYPGSQLLF.

This clone was recorded once. The rearrangement uses TRBV4-1 and TRBJ1-2, with 12 bases identical to TRBD1. With 1 base clipped from V and 8 bases from J, the junction kept 5 bases outside the gene matches. This CDR3 is 15 amino acids long. Germline V gene lookup returns CDR1 MGHRA and CDR2 YSYEKL. CDR3 DNA sequence: TGCGCCAGCAGCCAAGGGGACAGGGGGCCGAACGGCTACACCTTC. Translating gives CASSQGDRGPNGYTF.

V usage is TRBV19 and J usage is TRBJ2-1, with 9 nucleotides matching TRBD2. Trimming removed 3 bases from V and 4 bases from J; junction bases left unmatched: 4. The CDR3 length is 15 residues. Germline V gene sequence: CDR1 LNHDA, CDR2 SQIVND (reference sequence). CDR3 in DNA: TGTGCCAGTAGTATCGTAGCGGGGGATTACAATGAGCAGTTCTTC. It translates to CASSIVAGDYNEQFF.

This clone was counted between two and nine times. The genes are TRBV3-1 (or the pseudogene TRBV3-2) and TRBJ1-4; D is unresolved. Trimming took 0 bases from V and 7 from J, leaving 9 bases between them. Germline CDR1 and CDR2: LGHDT and YNNKEL (reference sequence). The CDR3 is 14 residues long. The DNA for the CDR3 is TGTGCCAGCAGCCAAGATCTCCGGGTTGAAAAACTGTTTTTT. It encodes CASSQDLRVEKLFF.

This rearrangement joins TRBV28 to TRBJ2-3; D might be TRBD2 (6 bases). The CDR3 has 14 residues. Germline assignment: CDR1 MDHEN and CDR2 SYDVKM. The V end was cut by 4 bases, the J end by 3 bases, with 11 bases between. CDR3 in amino acids: CASSWGDRTDTQYF. CDR3 bases: TGTGCCAGCAGTTGGGGGGATAGGACAGATACGCAGTATTTT.

The chain has TRBV5-8 and TRBJ1-5; 10 bases map to TRBD1. Per germline, CDR1 SGHTS and CDR2 YDEGEE. The V and J ends lost 3 bases and 1 base, in that order; junction bases with no gene match: 4. The CDR3 sequence is 16 residues long. In nucleotides, the CDR3 is TGTGCCAGCAGCTCAGGACAGGGGGTAAGCAATCAGCCCCAGCATTTT. The encoded protein is CASSSGQGVSNQPQHF. Full variable domain (remainder filled in from reference TRBV5-8 and TRBJ1-5): EAGVTQSPTHLIKTRGQQATLRCSPISGHTSVYWYQQALGLGLQFLLWYDEGEERNRGNFPPRFSGRQFPNYSSELNVNALELEDSALYLCASSSGQGVSNQPQHFGDGTRLSIL.